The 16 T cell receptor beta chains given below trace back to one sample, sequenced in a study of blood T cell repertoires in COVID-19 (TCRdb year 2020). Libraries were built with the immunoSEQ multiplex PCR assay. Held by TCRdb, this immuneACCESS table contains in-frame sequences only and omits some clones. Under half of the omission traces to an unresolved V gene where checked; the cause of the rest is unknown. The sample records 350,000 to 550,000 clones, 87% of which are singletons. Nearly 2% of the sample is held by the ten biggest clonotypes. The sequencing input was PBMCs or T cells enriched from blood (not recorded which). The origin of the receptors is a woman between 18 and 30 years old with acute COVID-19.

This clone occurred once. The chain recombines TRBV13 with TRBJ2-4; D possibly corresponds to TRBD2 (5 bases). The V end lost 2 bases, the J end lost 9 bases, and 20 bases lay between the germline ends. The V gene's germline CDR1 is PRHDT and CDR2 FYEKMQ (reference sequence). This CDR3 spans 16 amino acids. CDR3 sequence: CASSLYRENTSGIQYF. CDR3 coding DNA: TGTGCCAGCAGCTTATACCGGGAAAATACAAGTGGCATTCAGTACTTC.

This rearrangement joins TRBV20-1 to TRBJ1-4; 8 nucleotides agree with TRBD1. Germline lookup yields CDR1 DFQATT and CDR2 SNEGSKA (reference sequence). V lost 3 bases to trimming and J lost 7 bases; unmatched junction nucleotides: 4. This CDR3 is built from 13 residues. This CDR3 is CSASQGAREKLFF. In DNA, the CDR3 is TGCAGTGCTAGTCAGGGGGCTCGTGAAAAACTGTTTTTT.

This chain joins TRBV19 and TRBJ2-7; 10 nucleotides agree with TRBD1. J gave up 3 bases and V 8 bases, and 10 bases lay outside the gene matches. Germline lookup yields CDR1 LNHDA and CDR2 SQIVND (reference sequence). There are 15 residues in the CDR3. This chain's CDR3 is CASSSPGQGFYEQYF. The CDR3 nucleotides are TGTGCCAGTTCCTCTCCGGGACAGGGGTTCTACGAGCAGTACTTC.

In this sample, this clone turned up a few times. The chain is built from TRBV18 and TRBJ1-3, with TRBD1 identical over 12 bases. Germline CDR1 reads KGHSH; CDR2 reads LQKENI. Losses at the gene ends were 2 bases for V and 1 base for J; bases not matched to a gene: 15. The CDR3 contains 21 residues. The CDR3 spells CASSPKGTGGAIGYSGNTIYF. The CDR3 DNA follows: TGTGCCAGCTCACCAAAGGGGACAGGGGGCGCGATAGGTTATTCTGGAAACACCATATATTTT.

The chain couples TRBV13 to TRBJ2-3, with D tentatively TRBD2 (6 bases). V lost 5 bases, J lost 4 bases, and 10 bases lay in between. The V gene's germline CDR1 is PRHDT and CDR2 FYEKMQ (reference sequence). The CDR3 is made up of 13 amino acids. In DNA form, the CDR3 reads TGTGCCAGCAGCCCGCGGGGTGCAGATACGCAGTATTTT. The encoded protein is CASSPRGADTQYF.

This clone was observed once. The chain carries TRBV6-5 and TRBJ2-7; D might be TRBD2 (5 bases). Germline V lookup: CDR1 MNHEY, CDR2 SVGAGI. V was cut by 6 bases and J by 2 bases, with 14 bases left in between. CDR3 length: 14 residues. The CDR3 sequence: CASRLRGSPYEQYF. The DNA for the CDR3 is TGTGCCAGCAGGCTACGAGGGTCTCCCTACGAGCAGTACTTC.

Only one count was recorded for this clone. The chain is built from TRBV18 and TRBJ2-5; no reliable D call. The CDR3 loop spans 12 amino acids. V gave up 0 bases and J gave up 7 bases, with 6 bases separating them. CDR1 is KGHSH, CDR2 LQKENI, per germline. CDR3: CASSPPTPTQYF. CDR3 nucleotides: TGTGCCAGCTCACCACCTACTCCGACCCAGTACTTC.

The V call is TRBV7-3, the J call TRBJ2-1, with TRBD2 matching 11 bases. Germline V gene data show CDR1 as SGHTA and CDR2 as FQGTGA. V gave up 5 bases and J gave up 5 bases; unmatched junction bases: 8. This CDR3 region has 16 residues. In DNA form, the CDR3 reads TGTGCCAGCAGCCCCCGAGTAGCGGGGGGGCACAATGAGCAGTTCTTC. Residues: CASSPRVAGGHNEQFF. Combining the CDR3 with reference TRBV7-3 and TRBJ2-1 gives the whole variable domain GAGVSQTPSNKVTEKGKYVELRCDPISGHTALYWYRQSLGQGPEFLIYFQGTGAADDSGLPNDRFFAVRPEGSVSTLKIQRTERGDSAVYLCASSPRVAGGHNEQFFGPGTRLTVL.

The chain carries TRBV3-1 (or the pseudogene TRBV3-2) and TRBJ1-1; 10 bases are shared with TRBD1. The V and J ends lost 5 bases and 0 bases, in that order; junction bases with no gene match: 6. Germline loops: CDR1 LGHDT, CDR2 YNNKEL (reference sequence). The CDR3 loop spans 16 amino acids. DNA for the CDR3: TGTGCCAGCAGCGCCCGGGACAGGGGATTGAACACTGAAGCTTTCTTT. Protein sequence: CASSARDRGLNTEAFF.

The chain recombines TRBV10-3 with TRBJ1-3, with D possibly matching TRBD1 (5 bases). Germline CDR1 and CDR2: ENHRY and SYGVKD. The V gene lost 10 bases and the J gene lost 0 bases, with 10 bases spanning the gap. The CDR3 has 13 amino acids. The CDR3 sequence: CATIDSSGNTIYF. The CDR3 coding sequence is TGTGCCACCATTGACAGCTCTGGAAACACCATATATTTT.

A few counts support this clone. In nucleotides, the CDR3 is TGTGCCAGCAGCTTAGCCCCTCAAGAGACCCAGTACTTC. Its protein is CASSLAPQETQYF. The V gene is TRBV7-2, the J gene TRBJ2-5; D is unclear. Trimming removed 0 bases at V and 2 bases at J, with 4 bases between. CDR3 length equals 13 residues. Germline values: CDR1 SGHTA, CDR2 FQGNSA.

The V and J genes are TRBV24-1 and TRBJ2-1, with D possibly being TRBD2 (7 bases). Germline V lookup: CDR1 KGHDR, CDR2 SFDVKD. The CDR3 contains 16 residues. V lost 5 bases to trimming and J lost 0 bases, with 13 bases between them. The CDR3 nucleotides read TGTGCCACCAGTGTGGGGGGGGCCTCCTCCTACAATGAGCAGTTCTTC. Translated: CATSVGGASSYNEQFF.

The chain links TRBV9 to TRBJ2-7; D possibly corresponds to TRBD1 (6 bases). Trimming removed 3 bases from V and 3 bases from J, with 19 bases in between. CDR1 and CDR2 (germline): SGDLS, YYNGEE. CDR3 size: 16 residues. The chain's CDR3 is CASSELSGATVYEQYF. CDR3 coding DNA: TGTGCCAGCAGCGAACTCTCAGGGGCCACTGTCTACGAGCAGTACTTC.

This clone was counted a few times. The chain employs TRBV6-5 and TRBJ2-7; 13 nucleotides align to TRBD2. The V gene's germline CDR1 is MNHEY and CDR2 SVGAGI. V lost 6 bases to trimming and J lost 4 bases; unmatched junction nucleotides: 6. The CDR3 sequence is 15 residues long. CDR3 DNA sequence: TGTGCCAGCAGCCTACTAGCGGGAGGGACGTACGAGCAGTACTTC. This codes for CASSLLAGGTYEQYF.

The CDR3 here is CASSQGQAGTSGYNEQFF. CDR3 DNA sequence: TGCGCCAGCAGCCAAGGCCAGGCCGGGACTAGCGGGTACAATGAGCAGTTCTTC. This chain links TRBV4-1 with TRBJ2-1, with TRBD2 identical over 12 bases. With V trimmed by 1 base and J by 4 bases, 8 bases remained unmatched. The CDR3 spans 18 residues. Germline CDR1 is MGHRA and CDR2 is YSYEKL.

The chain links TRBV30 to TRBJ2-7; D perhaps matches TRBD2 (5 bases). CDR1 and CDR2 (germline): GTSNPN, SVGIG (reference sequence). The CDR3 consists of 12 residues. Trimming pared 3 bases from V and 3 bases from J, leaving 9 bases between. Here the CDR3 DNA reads TGTGCCTGGAGCGCCACTAGCTACGAGCAGTACTTC. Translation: CAWSATSYEQYF. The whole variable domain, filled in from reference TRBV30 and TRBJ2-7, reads SQTIHQWPATLVQPVGSPLSLECTVEGTSNPNLYWYRQAAGRGLQLLFYSVGIGQISSEVPQNLSASRPQDRQFILSSKKLLLSDSGFYLCAWSATSYEQYFGPGTRLTVT.